What follows are 20 T cell receptor beta chains derived from one specimen sequenced in a study of human T cells and chemical hapten exposure. TCRdb passed the RACE reads through MiXCR, listing each CDR3 protein once. Of 150,000 to 200,000 distinct CDR3 sequences listed, more than 25% are singletons. The time point was: pre-sensitization, week 0. Documented treatment: therapeutic diphenylcyclopropenone sensitization with weekly scalp DPC. Specimen: whole blood, collected in connection with sensitization to the hapten diphenylcyclopropenone (DPC). The source is a woman aged 25 to 39 with alopecia areata. Some clones in this sample may be carry-over from other donors' samples.

V and J are TRBV20-1 and TRBJ1-1; D possibly corresponds to TRBD1 (5 bases). V was trimmed by 1 base and J by 1 base, leaving 13 bases between them. The germline gives CDR1 DFQATT, CDR2 SNEGSKA (reference sequence). The CDR3 extends over 15 amino acids. The CDR3 coding sequence is TGCAGTGCTAGAGCGGGGGGACCAAAGAACACTGAAGCTTTCTTT. Translation: CSARAGGPKNTEAFF.

The chain combines TRBV28 with TRBJ2-1, with 7 bases lining up with TRBD2. Germline loops: CDR1 MDHEN, CDR2 SYDVKM. Germline trimming cut 5 bases from V and 5 bases from J; bases unmatched to any gene: 9. CDR3 length: 15 amino acids. The CDR3 here is CASSPSGPQHNEQFF. CDR3 DNA sequence: TGTGCCAGCAGTCCTAGCGGACCCCAGCACAATGAGCAGTTCTTC.

The chain links TRBV20-1 to TRBJ1-5; a weak D match, TRBD1 (5 bases). Trimming stripped 4 bases from V and 4 bases from J, with 11 bases between. This CDR3 has 13 residues. Looked up from germline, CDR1 is DFQATT and CDR2 is SNEGSKA (reference sequence). CDR3 in DNA: TGCAGTGCTATGGGACGGGCGAATCAGCCCCAGCATTTT. Residues: CSAMGRANQPQHF.

The gene calls are TRBV28 and TRBJ1-6; TRBD1 is a possible D gene (5 bases). Trimming stripped 2 bases from V and 10 bases from J, with 12 bases between. The length of the CDR3 is 14 residues. CDR1 and CDR2 from the germline V gene are MDHEN and SYDVKM. CDR3 sequence (DNA): TGTGCCAGCAGTTTAATTCAGGGAAACTCACCCCTCCACTTT. It encodes CASSLIQGNSPLHF.

This chain connects TRBV7-6 to TRBJ2-1; 7 bases are shared with TRBD2. Trimming at V came to 3 bases and at J to 9 bases, leaving 11 bases not matched to a gene. The germline CDR1 and CDR2 sequences are SGHVS and FNYEAQ. This CDR3 has 15 residues. CDR3 amino acids: CASSLDPGRAGEQFF. In nucleotides, the CDR3 is TGTGCCAGCAGCTTGGACCCTGGGAGGGCAGGTGAGCAGTTCTTC.

As concerns this clonotype: A read error may account for a junction end that differs from germline. The J gene is TRBJ2-2, the V gene TRBV4-3, with 14 nucleotides matching TRBD2. This CDR3 has 19 amino acids. CDR1 is LGHNA and CDR2 is YSLEER in the germline V gene. CDR3 nucleotides: TGTGCCAGCAGCCACGGGGGACTAGCGGGGGTCGCGAACACCGGGGAGCTGTTTTTT. It is translated as CASSHGGLAGVANTGELFF.

The chain couples TRBV7-3 to TRBJ2-6, with 10 bases that match TRBD1. V was clipped by 5 bases and J by 1 base; unmatched bases: 20. The germline CDR1 and CDR2 sequences are SGHTA and FQGTGA. The CDR3 sequence is 22 residues long. Here the CDR3 DNA reads TGTGCCAGCAGCCCTGTTAGTATCGCGCGGACAGGGGGAAATTCTGGGGCCAACGTCCTGACTTTC. This codes for CASSPVSIARTGGNSGANVLTF.

This clonotype has just a few counts. The rearrangement joins TRBV5-6 to TRBJ1-4; D gene unclear. This CDR3 is built from 16 residues. CDR1 is SGHDT and CDR2 is YYEEEE in the germline V gene. V shed 4 bases and J shed 0 bases, with 13 bases lying between them. CDR3 in amino acids: CASSHQTPTTNEKLFF. The CDR3 DNA reads as TGTGCCAGCAGCCATCAGACACCGACAACTAATGAAAAACTGTTTTTT.

The chain recombines TRBV6-6 with TRBJ1-3, with unresolved D. This CDR3 region has 16 residues. Germline V lookup: CDR1 MNHNY, CDR2 SVGAGI (reference sequence). Deletions cut 3 bases from V and 3 bases from J, with 15 bases between. CDR3 residues: CASSYIRLGSGNTIYF. CDR3 DNA: TGTGCCAGCAGTTATATTCGCCTGGGAAGTGGAAACACCATATATTTT.

The genes are TRBV11-1 and TRBJ2-1; 9 positions match TRBD1. V dropped 4 bases and J dropped 8; count of bases not matched to a gene: 9. This CDR3 is 15 amino acids long. Germline CDR1 SGHAT, CDR2 FQDESV (reference sequence). The CDR3 spells CASSSGDREFDEQFF. Here the CDR3 DNA reads TGTGCCAGCAGCTCCGGGGACAGGGAATTCGATGAGCAGTTCTTC.

The V call is TRBV28, the J call TRBJ1-2; D is ambiguous. This CDR3 contains 14 residues. Per the germline V gene, CDR1 is MDHEN and CDR2 is SYDVKM. V was shortened by 5 bases and J by 5 bases, with 15 bases between the two germline ends. The DNA for the CDR3 is TGTGCCAGCAGTCAAGGTCTTAACGGGTATGGCTACACCTTC. Protein product: CASSQGLNGYGYTF.

Of note for this clonotype: With a much larger clone just one base away, this may be a read error. The chain carries TRBV3-1 and TRBJ1-3; no clear D gene. The CDR3 runs to 14 residues. Germline V CDR1 and CDR2: LGHDT, YNNKEL (reference sequence). CDR3: CASSGRVSENTIYF. DNA for the CDR3: TGTGCCAGCAGTGGACGTGTCTCTGAAAACACCATATATTTT.

This clonotype appeared a few times. The genes are TRBV7-2 and TRBJ1-1; a possible D gene is TRBD1 (5 bases). V was clipped by 5 bases and J by 10 bases, with 11 bases between them. The CDR3 sequence is 11 residues long. Per the germline V gene, CDR1 is SGHTA and CDR2 is FQGNSA. CDR3: CASSAGRSAFF. CDR3 in DNA: TGTGCCAGCAGCGCAGGGCGGTCAGCTTTCTTT. Using reference TRBV7-2 and TRBJ1-1 for the parts outside the CDR3, the full variable domain is GAGVSQSPSNKVTEKGKDVELRCDPISGHTALYWYRQSLGQGLEFLIYFQGNSAPDKSGLPSDRFSAERTGGSVSTLTIQRTQQEDSAVYLCASSAGRSAFFGQGTRLTVV.

Details on this clonotype: Possible read error: a much larger clone is one base away. This rearrangement joins TRBV16 to TRBJ1-5; D is perhaps TRBD1 (5 bases). V was pared by 4 bases and J by 1 base, with 11 bases between. Germline assignment: CDR1 KGHSY and CDR2 FQNENV. The CDR3 spans 15 residues. Here the CDR3 reads CASSPAGGSNQPQHF. CDR3 DNA sequence: TGTGCCAGCAGCCCCGCGGGGGGGAGCAATCAGCCCCAGCATTTT.

This chain joins TRBV9 and TRBJ2-7, with 9 bases identical to TRBD2. J lost 2 bases, V lost 3 bases, and 12 bases had no gene match. This CDR3 is built from 17 residues. CDR1 is SGDLS, CDR2 YYNGEE, per germline. CDR3 DNA sequence: TGTGCCAGCAGCGAAGGGACTAGCCAGGAGGTTCCCTACGAGCAGTACTTC. Its protein product is CASSEGTSQEVPYEQYF.

Only a few counts were recorded for this clonotype. For the CDR3, the DNA is TGTGCCAGCAGTTTATTGGACAACACTGAAGCTTTCTTT. Amino acid sequence: CASSLLDNTEAFF. The rearrangement uses TRBV28 and TRBJ1-1, with D unresolved. Germline V gene data show CDR1 as MDHEN and CDR2 as SYDVKM. V was clipped by 1 base and J by 2 bases, with 5 bases between them. The CDR3 loop spans 13 amino acids.

The chain carries TRBV30 and TRBJ2-1, with 11 nucleotides matching TRBD2. Germline V CDR1 and CDR2: GTSNPN, SVGIG (reference sequence). The CDR3 extends over 16 amino acids. V shed 0 bases and J 7 bases; nucleotides not matched to a gene: 8. The CDR3 loop reads CAWSVELAGVRNEQFF. CDR3 nucleotides: TGTGCCTGGAGTGTGGAACTAGCGGGAGTGAGGAATGAGCAGTTCTTC. The whole variable domain, remainder taken from reference TRBV30 and TRBJ2-1, is SQTIHQWPATLVQPVGSPLSLECTVEGTSNPNLYWYRQAAGRGLQLLFYSVGIGQISSEVPQNLSASRPQDRQFILSSKKLLLSDSGFYLCAWSVELAGVRNEQFFGPGTRLTVL.

The chain uses TRBV6-5 and TRBJ2-4; 8 positions match TRBD1. This CDR3 has 15 amino acids. Germline V gene lookup returns CDR1 MNHEY and CDR2 SVGAGI. J gave up 5 bases and V 8 bases, and 11 bases lay outside the gene matches. The CDR3 DNA reads as TGTGCCAGCCATGGAACCGGGACAGGCGAAAACATTCAGTACTTC. This sequence encodes CASHGTGTGENIQYF.

The chain recombines TRBV28 with TRBJ2-3, with D tentatively TRBD1 or TRBD2 (5 bases each). Trimming removed 7 bases from V and 2 bases from J, with 19 bases in between. This CDR3 region has 16 residues. CDR1 is MDHEN and CDR2 is SYDVKM in the germline V gene. The CDR3 here is CASKGRAQLYTDTQYF. The CDR3 coding sequence is TGTGCCAGCAAGGGGCGGGCACAACTATACACAGATACGCAGTATTTT.

A note on this clonotype: The junction departs from the called germline gene at one end, perhaps through a read error. The J gene is TRBJ1-1, the V gene TRBV7-2; D gene uncertain. Germline-derived CDR1 and CDR2 are SGHTA and FQGNSA. The CDR3 totals 14 residues. CDR3 amino acids: CAGSLESASTEAFF. The CDR3 nucleotides are TGTGCCGGCAGCTTAGAGTCGGCTAGTACTGAAGCTTTCTTT.